The text below deals with one TCR beta chain. In the same sample, other DNA sequences code for this CDR3. These data come from a study of shared clonotypes between healthy human individuals. Measured with immunoSEQ multiplex PCR; TCRdb has only the in-frame clones, and not every one. The data contain approximately 2,300,000 clones, roughly 92% of them seen just once; the ten biggest clones take up approximately 0.4%. CDR1 is MDHEN and CDR2 is SYDVKM in the germline V gene. V lost 5 bases to trimming and J lost 8 bases, with 7 bases between them. The CDR3 is 11 amino acids. The specimen was naive CD4+ T cells from PBMCs. Subset: CD45RA+ positively selected. This chain links TRBV28 with TRBJ1-3; tentatively, D is TRBD1 (6 bases). This clonotype originated in a young man in good health. Some clones in this sample may be carry-over from other donors' samples. In nucleotides, the CDR3 is TGTGCCAGCAGTCCAGGGGACACCATATATTTT. It encodes CASSPGDTIYF.